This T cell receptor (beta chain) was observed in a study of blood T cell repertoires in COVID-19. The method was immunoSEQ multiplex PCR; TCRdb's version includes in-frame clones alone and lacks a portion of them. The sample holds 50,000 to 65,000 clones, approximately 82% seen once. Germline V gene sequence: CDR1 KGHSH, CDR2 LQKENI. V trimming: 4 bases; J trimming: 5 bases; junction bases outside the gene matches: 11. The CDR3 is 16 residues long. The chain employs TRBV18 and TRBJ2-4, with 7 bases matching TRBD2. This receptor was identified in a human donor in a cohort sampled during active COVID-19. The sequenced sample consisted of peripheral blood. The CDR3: CASSLGMSGGQNIQYF. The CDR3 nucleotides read TGTGCCAGCTCACTCGGCATGTCGGGGGGTCAAAACATTCAGTACTTC.